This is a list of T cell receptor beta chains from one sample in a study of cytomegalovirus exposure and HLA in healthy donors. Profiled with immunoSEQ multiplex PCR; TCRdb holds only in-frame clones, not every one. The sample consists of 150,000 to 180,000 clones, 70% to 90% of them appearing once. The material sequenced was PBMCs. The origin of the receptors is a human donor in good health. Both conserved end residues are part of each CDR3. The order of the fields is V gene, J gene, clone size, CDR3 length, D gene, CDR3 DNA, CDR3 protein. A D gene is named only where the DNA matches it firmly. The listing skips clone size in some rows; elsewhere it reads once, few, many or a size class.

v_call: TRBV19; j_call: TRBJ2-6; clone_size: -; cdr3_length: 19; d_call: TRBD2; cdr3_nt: TGTGCCAGTAGTAGAGTGTGGCTAGCGGGAGTTAACGGGGCCAACGTCCTGACTTTC; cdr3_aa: CASSRVWLAGVNGANVLTF
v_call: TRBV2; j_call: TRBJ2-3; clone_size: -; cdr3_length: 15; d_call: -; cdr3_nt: TGTGCCAGCAGTCAACGGGACTCTCTTGGAGATACGCAGTATTTT; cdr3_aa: CASSQRDSLGDTQYF
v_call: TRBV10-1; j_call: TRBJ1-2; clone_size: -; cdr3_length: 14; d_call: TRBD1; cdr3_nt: TGCGCCAGCAGTGAGAGTCAGGGGGCGTGTGGCTACACCTTC; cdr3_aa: CASSESQGACGYTF
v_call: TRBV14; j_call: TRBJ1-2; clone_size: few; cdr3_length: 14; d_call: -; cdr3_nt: TGTGCCAGCAGCCAAGACGCCCGGTCCTATGGCTACACCTTC; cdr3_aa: CASSQDARSYGYTF
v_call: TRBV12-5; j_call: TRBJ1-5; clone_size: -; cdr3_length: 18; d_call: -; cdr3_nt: TGTGCTAGTGGTTTGGTCCTCGGGTCCCGGAATAGCAATCAGCCCCAGCATTTT; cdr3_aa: CASGLVLGSRNSNQPQHF
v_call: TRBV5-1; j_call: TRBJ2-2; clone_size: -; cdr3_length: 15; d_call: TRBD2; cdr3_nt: TGCGCCAGCAGCTGGACTAGCGGACACACCGGGGAGCTGTTTTTT; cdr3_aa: CASSWTSGHTGELFF
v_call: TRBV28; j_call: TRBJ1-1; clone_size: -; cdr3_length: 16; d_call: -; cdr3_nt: TGTGCCAGCAGTTCCCCCAATCGTTGGGGGGACACTGAAGCTTTCTTT; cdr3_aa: CASSSPNRWGDTEAFF
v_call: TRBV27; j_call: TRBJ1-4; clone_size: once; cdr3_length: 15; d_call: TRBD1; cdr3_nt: TGTGCCAGCAGTTTATCGGCGACAGGGAAGGAGAAACTGTTTTTT; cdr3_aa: CASSLSATGKEKLFF
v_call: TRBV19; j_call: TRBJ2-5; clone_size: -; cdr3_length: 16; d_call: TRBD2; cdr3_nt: TGTGCCAGTAGTATCCCGGGGGGGTCCACCGGGGAGACCCAGTACTTC; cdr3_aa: CASSIPGGSTGETQYF
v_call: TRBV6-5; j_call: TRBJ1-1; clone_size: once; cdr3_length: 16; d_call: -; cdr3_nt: TGTGCCAGCAGTTACGCGGCAGGGAGGGGGAGCACTGAAGCTTTCTTT; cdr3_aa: CASSYAAGRGSTEAFF
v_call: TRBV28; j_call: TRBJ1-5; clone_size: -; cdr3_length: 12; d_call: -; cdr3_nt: TGTGCCAGTATGACAGGCATGGAAATCCGGCATTTT; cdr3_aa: CASMTGMEIRHF
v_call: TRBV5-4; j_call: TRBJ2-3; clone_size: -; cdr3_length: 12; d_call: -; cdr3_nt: TGTGCCAGCAGCTTGTCGTCAGATACGCAGTATTTT; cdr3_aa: CASSLSSDTQYF
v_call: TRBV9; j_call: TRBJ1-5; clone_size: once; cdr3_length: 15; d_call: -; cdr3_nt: TGTGCCAGCAGCCCAACAGGGATTGGCAATCAGCCCCAGCATTTT; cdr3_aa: CASSPTGIGNQPQHF
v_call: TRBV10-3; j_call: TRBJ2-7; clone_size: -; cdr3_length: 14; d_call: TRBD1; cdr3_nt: TGTGCCATCAGTGCAGGACAGGGCAACGACGAGCAGTACTTC; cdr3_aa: CAISAGQGNDEQYF
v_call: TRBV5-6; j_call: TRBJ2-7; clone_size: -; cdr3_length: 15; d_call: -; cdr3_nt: TGTGCCAGCAGCTTTGGTTCAGGGTATATCGACGAGCAGTACTTC; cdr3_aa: CASSFGSGYIDEQYF
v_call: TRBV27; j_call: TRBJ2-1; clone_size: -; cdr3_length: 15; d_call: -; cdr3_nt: TGTGCCAGCAGTCTTTACTTTGACTCCTACAATGAGCAGTTCTTC; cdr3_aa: CASSLYFDSYNEQFF
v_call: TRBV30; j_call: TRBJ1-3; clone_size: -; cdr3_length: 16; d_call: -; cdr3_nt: TGTGCCTGGAGTTGGTTAGGGGCCTTCTCTGGAAACACCATATATTTT; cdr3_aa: CAWSWLGAFSGNTIYF
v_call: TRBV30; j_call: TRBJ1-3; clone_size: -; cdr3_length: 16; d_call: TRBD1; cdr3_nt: TGTGCCTGGAGTGACCAGCCAGGGGGCTCTGGAAACACCATATATTTT; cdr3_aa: CAWSDQPGGSGNTIYF
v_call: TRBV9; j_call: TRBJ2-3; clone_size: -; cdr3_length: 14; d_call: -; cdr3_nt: TGTGCCAGCAGCGTAGGGGGCAGGACAGATACGCAGTATTTT; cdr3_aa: CASSVGGRTDTQYF
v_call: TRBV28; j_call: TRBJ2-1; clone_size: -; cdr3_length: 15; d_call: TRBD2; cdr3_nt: TGTGCCAGCAGTTTACGAGCGGGAGGGGGCAATGAGCAGTTCTTC; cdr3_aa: CASSLRAGGGNEQFF
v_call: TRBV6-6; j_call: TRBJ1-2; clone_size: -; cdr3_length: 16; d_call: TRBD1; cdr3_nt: TGTGCCAGCAGTTACTCATTTACAGGGGCCCCCGATGGCTACACCTTC; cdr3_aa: CASSYSFTGAPDGYTF
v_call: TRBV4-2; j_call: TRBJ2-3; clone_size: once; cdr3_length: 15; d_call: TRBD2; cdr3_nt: TGTGCCAGCAGCCATAGCGGGGGGGCCACAGATACGCAGTATTTT; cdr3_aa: CASSHSGGATDTQYF
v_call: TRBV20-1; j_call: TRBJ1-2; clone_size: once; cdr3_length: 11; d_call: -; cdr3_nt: TGCAGTGCCAGGACACCCTATGGCTACACCTTC; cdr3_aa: CSARTPYGYTF
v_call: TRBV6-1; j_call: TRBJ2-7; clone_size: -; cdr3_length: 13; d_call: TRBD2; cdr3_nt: TGTGCCAGCGGCTATCTACGGGGGGACGAGCAGTACTTC; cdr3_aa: CASGYLRGDEQYF
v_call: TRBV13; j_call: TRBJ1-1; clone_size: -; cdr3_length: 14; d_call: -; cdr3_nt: TGTGCCAGCAGCGGCCGGGACACCAACACTGAAGCTTTCTTT; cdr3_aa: CASSGRDTNTEAFF
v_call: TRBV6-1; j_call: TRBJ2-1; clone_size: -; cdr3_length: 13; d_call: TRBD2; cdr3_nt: TGTGCCAGCAGGGATACTAGCGGCTACGCCTCGTTCTTC; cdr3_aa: CASRDTSGYASFF
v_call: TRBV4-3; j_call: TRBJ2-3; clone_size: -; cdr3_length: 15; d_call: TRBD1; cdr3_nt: TGCGCCAGCAGCCAGGCAGGGGGCAGCACAGATACGCAGTATTTT; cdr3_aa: CASSQAGGSTDTQYF
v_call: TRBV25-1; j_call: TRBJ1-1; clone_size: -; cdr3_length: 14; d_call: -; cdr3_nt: TGTGCCAGTCAGCACGGGGAGACCGGCACTGAAGCTTTCTTT; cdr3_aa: CASQHGETGTEAFF